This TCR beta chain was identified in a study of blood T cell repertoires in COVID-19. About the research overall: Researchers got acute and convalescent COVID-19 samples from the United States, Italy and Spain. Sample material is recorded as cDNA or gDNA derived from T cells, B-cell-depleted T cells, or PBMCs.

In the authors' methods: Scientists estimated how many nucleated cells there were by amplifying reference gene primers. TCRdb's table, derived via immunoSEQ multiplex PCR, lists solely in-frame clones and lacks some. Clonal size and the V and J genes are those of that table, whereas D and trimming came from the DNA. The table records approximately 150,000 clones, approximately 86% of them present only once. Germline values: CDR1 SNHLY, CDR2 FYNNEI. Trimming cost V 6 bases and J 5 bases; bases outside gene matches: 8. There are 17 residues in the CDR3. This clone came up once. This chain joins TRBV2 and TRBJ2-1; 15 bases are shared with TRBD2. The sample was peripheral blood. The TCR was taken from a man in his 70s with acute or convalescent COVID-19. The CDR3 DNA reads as TGTGCCAGCAGGCTCGGGACTAGCGGGAGGACGCACAATGAGCAGTTCTTC. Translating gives CASRLGTSGRTHNEQFF.